The rows below give T cell receptor beta chains drawn from one sample of a study of cytomegalovirus exposure and HLA in healthy donors. The protocol was immunoSEQ multiplex PCR, while the TCRdb copy is restricted to in-frame clones and leaves out a portion. The sample carries some 170,000 clones, roughly a tenth recorded once. The source material was PBMCs. All receptors come from a woman under 40 in good health and CMV-seropositive. Both conserved end residues are part of each CDR3. A D gene is named only where the DNA matches it firmly. Expanded clones are given a class, and other clones once, few, many or no size at all.

DNA	CDR3	size	V	J	D
TGCGCCAGCAGCCAAGATCCTCCCCGGGGAGTGCAGTACTTC	CASSQDPPRGVQYF	.	TRBV4-1	TRBJ2-5	.
TGTGCCAGCAGTTTAATAGCGGGAGCCCCTCAGTACTTC	CASSLIAGAPQYF	.	TRBV27	TRBJ2-7	TRBD2
TGTGCCAGCAGTGAATTTGGCCAGCGATCTGGAAACACCATATATTTT	CASSEFGQRSGNTIYF	.	TRBV25-1	TRBJ1-3	.
TGCGGCGCCTACAGGGATGGCTACACCTTC	CGAYRDGYTF	.	TRBV29-1	TRBJ1-2	.
TGTGCCAGCAGCTCTCGACTAGCGGGGATCTACGAGCAGTACTTC	CASSSRLAGIYEQYF	.	TRBV5-6	TRBJ2-7	TRBD2
TGTGCCACCAGCAGAGCAGCGGGAGGGCCGAATGAGCAGTTCTTC	CATSRAAGGPNEQFF	few	TRBV15	TRBJ2-1	TRBD2
TGCGCCAGCAGTGCTTCGGACAGGGAAGGTGAAAAACTGTTTTTT	CASSASDREGEKLFF	.	TRBV10-1	TRBJ1-4	TRBD1
TGTGCCAGCAGCTTAGACGGGAGGGCCCCCCCCTCCTACAATGAGCAGTTCTTC	CASSLDGRAPPSYNEQFF	.	TRBV11-1	TRBJ2-1	TRBD2
TGCGCCAGCAGCTGGATGGGACAAACCCAAGAGACCCAGTACTTC	CASSWMGQTQETQYF	few	TRBV5-1	TRBJ2-5	.
TGTGCCAGCAGTTATCGGTCAGGGGGGTCCTACGAGCAGTACTTC	CASSYRSGGSYEQYF	many	TRBV6-6	TRBJ2-7	.
TGTGCCAGTAGTATTGGGCTAGGCGGGGAGACCCAGTACTTC	CASSIGLGGETQYF	.	TRBV19	TRBJ2-5	.
TGTGCCAGCAGCTTAAGGCAAGGCAGCGCAGAGCAGTTCTTC	CASSLRQGSAEQFF	few	TRBV7-9	TRBJ2-1	.
TGTGCCAGCAGCGTATCAGTGAACACTGAAGCTTTCTTT	CASSVSVNTEAFF	few	TRBV9	TRBJ1-1	.
TGTGCCAGCCTTAAGAGGGAGGGTCCCTACGAGCAGTACTTC	CASLKREGPYEQYF	few	TRBV6-1	TRBJ2-7	TRBD2
TGTGCCAGCAGTGCTCGGACAGGGACGGACTATGGCTACACCTTC	CASSARTGTDYGYTF	few	TRBV6-1	TRBJ1-2	TRBD1
TGTGCCAGCAGTTTATCGAGGACACTGAACACTGAAGCTTTCTTT	CASSLSRTLNTEAFF	large	TRBV27	TRBJ1-1	.
TGCGCCAGCAGCCAAGATTGGGACGGGAGGGCTTCCTACGAGCAGTACTTC	CASSQDWDGRASYEQYF	.	TRBV4-1	TRBJ2-7	TRBD2
TGTGCCAGCAGCCCCGGGTCGGGTGGCTACACCTTC	CASSPGSGGYTF	few	TRBV11-2	TRBJ1-2	.
TGTGCTAGTGGCGCCACAGGAATTCCCCAAACTAACTATGGCTACACCTTC	CASGATGIPQTNYGYTF	few	TRBV12-5	TRBJ1-2	.
TGTGCCAGTAGTCCCCACCAGTCCGGACATGTCTATGGCTACACCTTC	CASSPHQSGHVYGYTF	few	TRBV19	TRBJ1-2	.
TGTGCCAGCAAACCACAGGGGTCGGACACTGAAGCTTTCTTT	CASKPQGSDTEAFF	few	TRBV6-4	TRBJ1-1	TRBD1
TGTGCCAGCAGCATCTACCGGGACAGGGGAACCGGGGAGCTGTTTTTT	CASSIYRDRGTGELFF	few	TRBV5-6	TRBJ2-2	TRBD1
TGCGCCAGCAGCCAATCAGCGTCCCATGGCTACACCTTC	CASSQSASHGYTF	few	TRBV4-1	TRBJ1-2	.
TGTGCCAGCAGCGTAGAGACAGGGTTTTACGAGCAGTACTTC	CASSVETGFYEQYF	few	TRBV9	TRBJ2-7	TRBD1
TGCGCCAGCAGCTTGAAAGCGACAGGGGACGAGTATAGCAATCAGCCCCAGCATTTT	CASSLKATGDEYSNQPQHF	few	TRBV5-1	TRBJ1-5	TRBD1
TGCAGCGTTAGGGACAGTCTGGCGCGGAGCTATGGCTACACCTTC	CSVRDSLARSYGYTF	.	TRBV29-1	TRBJ1-2	TRBD1
TGTGCCTGGAGCACTAGCGGGAGTGGGGAGGCCCAGTACTTC	CAWSTSGSGEAQYF	few	TRBV30	TRBJ2-5	TRBD2
TGTGCCAGCAGCTTATTTGGGCTAGCGACCTCCTACAATGAGCAGTTCTTC	CASSLFGLATSYNEQFF	.	TRBV7-2	TRBJ2-1	.
TGCGCCAGCAGCCTATTAGCGGGAGGAGCTTACAATGAGCAGTTCTTC	CASSLLAGGAYNEQFF	.	TRBV5-1	TRBJ2-1	TRBD2
TGTGCCAGCGGCCGGGGGGCAGGAGAAGCTTTCTTT	CASGRGAGEAFF	few	TRBV11-3	TRBJ1-1	.
TGTGCCAGCAGCTCCCTAGGACAGGGAAATCAGCCCCAGCATTTT	CASSSLGQGNQPQHF	.	TRBV7-9	TRBJ1-5	TRBD1
TGCAGCGTGGATGGACAGGGGGGGATCTACGAGCAGTACTTC	CSVDGQGGIYEQYF	few	TRBV29-1	TRBJ2-7	TRBD1
TGTGCCAGCCTACGGGGCGGGACGAACACCGGGGAGCTGTTTTTT	CASLRGGTNTGELFF	.	TRBV7-8	TRBJ2-2	.
TGTGCCAGTAGTATAGATCGGGGACAGGGGGCCTACGAGCAGTACTTC	CASSIDRGQGAYEQYF	.	TRBV19	TRBJ2-7	TRBD1
TGTGCTAGTGGTTTGAGGGACAGGGCTGGAAACACCATATATTTT	CASGLRDRAGNTIYF	few	TRBV12-5	TRBJ1-3	TRBD1
TGTGCCAGCAGCTCGTTGGCAGGGGAAGAGACCCAGTACTTC	CASSSLAGEETQYF	few	TRBV7-9	TRBJ2-5	.
TGTGCCAGCAGTGTTAGGCTGGCAGACTTTGAAGCTTTCTTT	CASSVRLADFEAFF	.	TRBV6-5	TRBJ1-1	.